Included here is one T cell receptor beta chain sequence, with context. From germline, CDR1 is SGDLS and CDR2 YYNGEE. The CDR3 is 16 residues long. With 5 bases clipped from V and 7 bases from J, the junction kept 12 bases outside the gene matches. The data derive from a study of spatial heterogeneity in lung cancer. As to time point: blood at routine non-recurrence follow-up after resection. Each CDR3 protein gets one entry after TCRdb re-called the 5' RACE reads with MiXCR. The sample has about 70,000 distinct CDR3 sequences, nearly 9% seen once; the top ten hold roughly 1.8%. The sequencing here drew on PBMCs, taken at follow-up. This clonotype was sampled from a female donor with early-stage non-small cell lung cancer. V is TRBV9 and J is TRBJ2-1; 10 bases match TRBD2. CDR3 sequence (DNA): TGTGCCAGCAGTAGAGTGGCTAGCGGGGGTGGAAATGAGCAGTTCTTC. Protein product: CASSRVASGGGNEQFF. Variable domain in full (rest from reference TRBV9 and TRBJ2-1): DSGVTQTPKHLITATGQRVTLRCSPRSGDLSVYWYQQSLDQGLQFLIQYYNGEERAKGNILERFSAQQFPDLHSELNLSSLELGDSALYFCASSRVASGGGNEQFFGPGTRLTVL.